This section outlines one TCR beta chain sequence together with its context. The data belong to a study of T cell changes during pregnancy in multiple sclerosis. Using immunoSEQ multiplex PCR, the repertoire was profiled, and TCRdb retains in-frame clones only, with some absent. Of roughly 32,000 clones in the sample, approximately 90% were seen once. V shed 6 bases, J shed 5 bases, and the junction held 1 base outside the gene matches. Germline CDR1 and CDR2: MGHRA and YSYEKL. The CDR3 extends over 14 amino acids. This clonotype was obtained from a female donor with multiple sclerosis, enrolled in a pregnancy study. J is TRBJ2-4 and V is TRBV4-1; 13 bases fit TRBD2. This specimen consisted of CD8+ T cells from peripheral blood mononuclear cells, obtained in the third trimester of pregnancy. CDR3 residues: CASSTSGGENIQYF. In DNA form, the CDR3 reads TGCGCCAGCAGTACTAGCGGGGGGGAAAACATTCAGTACTTC.